The TCR beta chain under discussion was sequenced for a study of response to subunit inactivated influenza vaccine. The CDR3 has 13 amino acids. The V gene's germline CDR1 is SGHKS and CDR2 YYEKEE (reference sequence). V lost 5 bases to trimming and J lost 2 bases, with 10 bases between them. This clonotype occurred many times. TCRdb reprocessed the RT-PCR reads via MiXCR and lists one record per CDR3 protein. Counted here are fewer than 350,000 distinct CDR3 sequences, around a fifth occurring once; the ten biggest clones make up about 10%. Sequencing was performed on PBMCs from blood, taken approximately 22 months after vaccination. This rearrangement joins TRBV5-5 to TRBJ1-1; D unclear. The receptor was derived from a man in his fifties or sixties who received an inactivated influenza vaccine. CDR3 coding DNA: TGTGCCAGCAGTCAAACACCTAACACTGAAGCTTTCTTT. Translation: CASSQTPNTEAFF.